The source of this T cell receptor (beta chain) is a study of cytomegalovirus exposure and HLA in healthy donors. Findings and caveats of the study: Most observed TCR sequences were rare, whereas some public TCRs were detected in many donors. With high specificity and sensitivity, the classifier reportedly diagnosed cytomegalovirus status.

With regard to this clone: Its antigen is currently unknown.

Profiled with immunoSEQ multiplex PCR; TCRdb holds only in-frame clones, not every one. The data show about 140,000 clones, 84% seen once. This CDR3 spans 16 amino acids. The germline CDR1 and CDR2 sequences are PRHDT and FYEKMQ (reference sequence). The V segment lost 3 bases and the J segment 2 bases; nucleotides outside the gene matches: 6. The TCR originated in a woman aged 25 to 45 in good health and CMV-seronegative. Source material: PBMCs. The chain has TRBV13 and TRBJ2-7, with 11 positions matching TRBD2. The CDR3 sequence is CASSFGLAGGTYEQYF. CDR3 coding DNA: TGTGCCAGCAGCTTCGGGCTAGCGGGGGGTACCTACGAGCAGTACTTC. Variable domain in full (rest from reference TRBV13 and TRBJ2-7): AAGVIQSPRHLIKEKRETATLKCYPIPRHDTVYWYQQGPGQDPQFLISFYEKMQSDKGSIPDRFSAQQFSDYHSELNMSSLELGDSALYFCASSFGLAGGTYEQYFGPGTRLTVT.